Listed below are T cell receptor beta chains from one sample, sequenced in a study of blood T cell repertoires in COVID-19. The assay was immunoSEQ multiplex PCR, and TCRdb's table has in-frame clones only and misses some. The sample records over 250,000 clones, 90% being singletons. The sample was PBMCs or T cells enriched from blood (not recorded which). The receptors originated from a man between 60 and 70 years old who had recovered from COVID-19. Each CDR3 is given with its conserved first and last residue. A D gene is named only where the DNA matches it firmly. Rows may omit the clone size; those that give it use once, few, many or a size class.

>NA|TRBJ1-1|NA|TRBV5-1
CASSLGGAVNTEAFF
TGCGCCAGCAGCTTGGGTGGGGCCGTGAACACTGAAGCTTTCTTT
>NA|TRBJ1-2|NA|TRBV7-2
CASSPDGGRRGYTF
TGTGCCAGCAGCCCGGACGGGGGGCGCAGGGGCTACACCTTC
>TRBD1|TRBJ1-6|few|TRBV30
CAWSGDRSRDSPLHF
TGTGCCTGGAGTGGGGACAGGTCGCGGGATTCACCCCTCCACTTT
>TRBD1|TRBJ2-6|NA|TRBV7-2
CASSFDRVSGANVLTF
TGTGCCAGCAGCTTCGACAGGGTCTCTGGGGCCAACGTCCTGACTTTC
>NA|TRBJ1-2|NA|TRBV14
CASSQEVFYVEGIAYGYTF
TGTGCCAGCAGCCAAGAAGTGTTCTATGTTGAGGGAATTGCCTATGGCTACACCTTC
>TRBD2|TRBJ2-1|NA|TRBV5-1
CASSTSGRRENEQFF
TGCGCCAGCAGCACTAGCGGGAGGAGGGAGAATGAGCAGTTCTTC
>TRBD2|TRBJ2-5|NA|TRBV7-2
CASSRNVLVGGETQYF
TGTGCCAGCAGCCGGAACGTACTAGTCGGGGGGGAGACCCAGTACTTC
>NA|TRBJ2-1|NA|TRBV30
CAFWGRGSYNEQFF
TGTGCTTTTTGGGGAAGGGGCTCCTACAATGAGCAGTTCTTC
>TRBD2|TRBJ2-7|NA|TRBV11-2
CASSQLAGGSYEQYF
TGTGCCAGCAGCCAGTTAGCGGGGGGATCCTACGAGCAGTACTTC
>TRBD2|TRBJ2-3|NA|TRBV2
CASSVGVAGDTDTQYF
TGTGCCAGCAGTGTGGGAGTAGCGGGGGACACAGATACGCAGTATTTT
>NA|TRBJ2-1|NA|TRBV7-2
CASSLERASYNEQFF
TGTGCCAGCAGCTTAGAGCGGGCCTCCTACAATGAGCAGTTCTTC
>NA|TRBJ1-1|NA|TRBV12-3/TRBV12-4
CASSYSSYTEAFF
TGTGCCAGCAGTTATTCCAGTTACACTGAAGCTTTCTTT
>NA|TRBJ1-5|NA|TRBV19
CASSSRGGNQPQHF
TGTGCCAGTAGCAGCAGGGGTGGCAATCAGCCCCAGCATTTT
>TRBD2|TRBJ2-1|NA|TRBV27
CASSFGLAGAGEQFF
TGTGCCAGCAGTTTTGGGCTAGCGGGAGCCGGTGAGCAGTTCTTC
>NA|TRBJ1-2|NA|TRBV7-9
CASTSDRRSYGYTF
TGTGCCAGCACCTCGGATCGGAGGTCCTATGGCTACACCTTC
>NA|TRBJ1-1|NA|TRBV3-1/TRBV3-2
CASGQATEAFF
TGTGCCAGCGGGCAGGCCACTGAAGCTTTCTTT
>TRBD1|TRBJ1-3|NA|TRBV11-2
CASSEGQTYTIYF
TGTGCCAGCAGCGAGGGACAGACGTACACCATATATTTT
>NA|TRBJ2-7|NA|TRBV5-4
CASSFGRGTYEQYF
TGTGCCAGCAGCTTCGGCAGGGGCACCTACGAGCAGTACTTC
>NA|TRBJ1-4|NA|TRBV6-1
CASSEGEFFLYNEKLFF
TGTGCCAGCAGTGAAGGGGAGTTCTTCCTCTATAATGAAAAACTGTTTTTT
>NA|TRBJ2-3|NA|TRBV6-5
CASSYRGGDTQYF
TGTGCCAGCAGTTACCGTGGGGGGGATACGCAGTATTTT
>NA|TRBJ1-4|once|TRBV6-1
CASSERGFREKLFF
TGTGCCAGCAGTGAGAGAGGGTTCAGGGAAAAACTGTTTTTT
>TRBD1|TRBJ2-5|NA|TRBV6-5
CASRKGTVQETQYF
TGTGCCAGCAGAAAGGGGACAGTCCAAGAGACCCAGTACTTC
>NA|TRBJ2-3|NA|TRBV3-1/TRBV3-2
CASSRTLAEITDTQYF
TGTGCCAGCAGCCGCACTTTAGCGGAGATCACAGATACGCAGTATTTT
>NA|TRBJ2-7|NA|TRBV27
CASSFLSGGRGEQYF
TGTGCCAGCAGCTTTCTATCGGGCGGAAGGGGAGAGCAGTACTTC
>NA|TRBJ1-1|NA|TRBV29-1
CSVLRQNTEAFF
TGCAGCGTTCTAAGACAGAACACTGAAGCTTTCTTT
>TRBD2|TRBJ2-4|NA|TRBV6-2/TRBV6-3
CASSSPRGGNIQYF
TGTGCCAGCAGTTCCCCCCGCGGGGGAAACATTCAGTACTTC
>NA|TRBJ2-3|NA|TRBV6-5
CASRGEGVDTQYF
TGTGCCAGCAGGGGAGAGGGAGTAGATACGCAGTATTTT
>TRBD1|TRBJ1-1|few|TRBV11-2
CASSLPWDRGRQAFF
TGTGCCAGCAGCTTACCCTGGGACAGGGGGCGGCAAGCTTTCTTT
>TRBD1|TRBJ1-5|NA|TRBV5-6
CASSLPWGTGAQPQHF
TGTGCCAGCAGCTTGCCGTGGGGGACAGGGGCTCAGCCCCAGCATTTT
>NA|TRBJ2-1|NA|TRBV19
CASSSFASGEQFF
TGTGCCAGTAGTTCATTTGCGAGCGGTGAGCAGTTCTTC
>TRBD1|TRBJ2-1|once|TRBV29-1
CSAVGEGQGAYEQFF
TGCAGCGCCGTTGGGGAGGGACAGGGGGCCTATGAGCAGTTCTTC
>NA|TRBJ2-7|once|TRBV19
CATALDYGPSYEQYF
TGTGCCACCGCTCTCGACTACGGACCCTCCTACGAGCAGTACTTC
>NA|TRBJ1-4|few|TRBV24-1
CATSDPHREGEKLFF
TGTGCCACCAGTGATCCCCACAGGGAAGGAGAAAAACTGTTTTTT
>TRBD2|TRBJ2-7|NA|TRBV3-1/TRBV3-2
CASSPGTSGSSYEQYF
TGTGCCAGCAGCCCAGGGACTAGCGGGAGCTCCTACGAGCAGTACTTC
>NA|TRBJ2-7|NA|TRBV7-2
CASSPRQALSSYEQYF
TGTGCCAGCAGCCCGAGACAGGCCCTTAGCTCCTACGAGCAGTACTTC
>TRBD1|TRBJ1-2|once|TRBV12-3/TRBV12-4
CASSLADRQGYTF
TGTGCCAGCAGTTTAGCGGACAGGCAAGGCTACACCTTC
>NA|TRBJ2-2|once|TRBV2
CASSGAEVATGELFF
TGTGCCAGCAGTGGTGCGGAAGTTGCCACCGGGGAGCTGTTTTTT
>NA|TRBJ1-1|NA|TRBV6-5
CASSPQGLSTEAFF
TGTGCCAGCAGCCCACAGGGTTTGAGTACTGAAGCTTTCTTT
>NA|TRBJ1-1|NA|TRBV21-1
CASSKRGRDLLNTEAFF
TGTGCCAGCAGCAAAAGAGGGAGGGACCTCCTGAACACTGAAGCTTTCTTT
>NA|TRBJ1-1|once|TRBV18
CASSNGHLNTEAFF
TGTGCCAGCTCAAATGGACACTTGAACACTGAAGCTTTCTTT
>NA|TRBJ1-4|NA|TRBV6-5
CASKAGLSEKLFF
TGTGCCAGCAAAGCAGGATTGTCTGAAAAACTGTTTTTT
>NA|TRBJ1-5|NA|TRBV12-3/TRBV12-4
CASSLLHQPQHF
TGTGCCAGCAGTTTACTCCATCAGCCCCAGCATTTT
>NA|TRBJ1-2|once|TRBV19
CASSIAQGDGYTF
TGTGCCAGTAGTATAGCCCAGGGCGACGGCTACACCTTC